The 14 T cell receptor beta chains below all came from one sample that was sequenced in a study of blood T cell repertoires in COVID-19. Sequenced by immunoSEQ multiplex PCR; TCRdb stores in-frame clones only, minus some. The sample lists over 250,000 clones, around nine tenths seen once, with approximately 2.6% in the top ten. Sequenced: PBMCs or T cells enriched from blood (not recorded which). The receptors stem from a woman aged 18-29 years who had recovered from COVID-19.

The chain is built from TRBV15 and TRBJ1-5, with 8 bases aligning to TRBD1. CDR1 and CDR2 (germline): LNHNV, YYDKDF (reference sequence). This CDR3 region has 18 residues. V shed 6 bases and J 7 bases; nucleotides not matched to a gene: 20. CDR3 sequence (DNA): TGTGCCACCAGTAAGACACCCCGGACAGGGCAAGGGAAACAGCCCCAGCATTTT. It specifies CATSKTPRTGQGKQPQHF.

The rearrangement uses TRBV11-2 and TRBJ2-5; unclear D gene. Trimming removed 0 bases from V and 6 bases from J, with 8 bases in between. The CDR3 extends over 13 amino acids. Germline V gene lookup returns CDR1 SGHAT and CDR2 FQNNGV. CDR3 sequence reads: CASSLEWAKTQYF. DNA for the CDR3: TGTGCCAGCAGCTTAGAATGGGCAAAGACCCAGTACTTC. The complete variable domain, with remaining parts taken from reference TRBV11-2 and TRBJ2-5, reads EAGVAQSPRYKIIEKRQSVAFWCNPISGHATLYWYQQILGQGPKLLIQFQNNGVVDDSQLPKDRFSAERLKGVDSTLKIQPAKLEDSAVYLCASSLEWAKTQYFGPGTRLLVL.

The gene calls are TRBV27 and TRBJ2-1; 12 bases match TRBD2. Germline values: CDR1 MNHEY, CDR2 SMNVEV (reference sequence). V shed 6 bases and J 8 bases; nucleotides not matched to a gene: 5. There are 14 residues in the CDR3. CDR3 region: CASRLAGGGYEQFF. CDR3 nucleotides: TGTGCCAGCAGACTAGCGGGAGGAGGCTATGAGCAGTTCTTC.

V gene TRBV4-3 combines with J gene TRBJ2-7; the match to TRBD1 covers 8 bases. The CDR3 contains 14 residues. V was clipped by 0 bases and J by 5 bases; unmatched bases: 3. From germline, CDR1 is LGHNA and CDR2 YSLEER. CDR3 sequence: CASSQDRGLDEQYF. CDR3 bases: TGCGCCAGCAGCCAAGACAGGGGGCTTGACGAGCAGTACTTC.

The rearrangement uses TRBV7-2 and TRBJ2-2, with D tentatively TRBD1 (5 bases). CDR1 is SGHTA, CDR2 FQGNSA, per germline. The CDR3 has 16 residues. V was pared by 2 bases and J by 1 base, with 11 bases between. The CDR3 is CASSLNRQMNTGELFF. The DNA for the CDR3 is TGTGCCAGCAGCTTAAATAGACAGATGAACACCGGGGAGCTGTTTTTT.

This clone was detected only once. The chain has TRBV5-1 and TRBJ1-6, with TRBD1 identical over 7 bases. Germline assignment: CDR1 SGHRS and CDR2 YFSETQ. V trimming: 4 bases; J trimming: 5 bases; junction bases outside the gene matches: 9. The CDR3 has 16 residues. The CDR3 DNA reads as TGCGCCAGCAGCGGGGACAGTTCGCCTAATAATTCACCCCTCCACTTT. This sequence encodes CASSGDSSPNNSPLHF.

CDR3 sequence: CASSLTGGAGNTIYF. The CDR3 DNA is TGCGCCAGCAGCTTAACTGGGGGCGCAGGGAACACCATATATTTT. The V gene is TRBV5-1, the J gene TRBJ1-3; the D gene is possibly TRBD1 (6 bases). CDR3 length: 15 residues. Trimming cost V 2 bases and J 7 bases, with 16 bases left between them. Germline CDR1 SGHRS, CDR2 YFSETQ.

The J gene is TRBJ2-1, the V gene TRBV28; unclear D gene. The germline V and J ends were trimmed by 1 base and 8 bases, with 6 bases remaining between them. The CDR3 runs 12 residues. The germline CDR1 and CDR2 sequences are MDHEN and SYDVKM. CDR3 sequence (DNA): TGTGCCAGCAGTTTATCGAGCTATGAGCAGTTCTTC. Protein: CASSLSSYEQFF.

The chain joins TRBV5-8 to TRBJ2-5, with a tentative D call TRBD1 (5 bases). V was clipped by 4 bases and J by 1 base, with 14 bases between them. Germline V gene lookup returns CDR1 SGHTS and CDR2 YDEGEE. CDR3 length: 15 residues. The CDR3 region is CASSPGQELQETQYF. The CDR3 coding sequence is TGTGCCAGCAGCCCCGGACAAGAGCTCCAAGAGACCCAGTACTTC.

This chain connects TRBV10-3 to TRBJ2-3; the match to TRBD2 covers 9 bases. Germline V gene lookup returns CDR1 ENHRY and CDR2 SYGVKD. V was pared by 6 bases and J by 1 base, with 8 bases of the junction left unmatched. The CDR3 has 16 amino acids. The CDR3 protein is CAISKTIAGGTDTQYF. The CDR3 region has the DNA TGTGCCATCAGCAAGACCATAGCGGGAGGCACAGATACGCAGTATTTT.

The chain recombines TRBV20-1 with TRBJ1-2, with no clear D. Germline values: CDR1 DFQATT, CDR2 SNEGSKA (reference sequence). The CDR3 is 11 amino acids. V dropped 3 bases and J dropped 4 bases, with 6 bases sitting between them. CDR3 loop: CSASRGYGYTF. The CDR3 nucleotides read TGCAGTGCTAGTCGGGGCTATGGCTACACCTTC.

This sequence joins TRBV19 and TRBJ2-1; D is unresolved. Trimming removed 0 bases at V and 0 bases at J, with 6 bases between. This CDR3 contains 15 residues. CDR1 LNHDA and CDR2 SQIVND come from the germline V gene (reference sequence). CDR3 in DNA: TGTGCCAGTAGTATAGACCGCGACTCCTACAATGAGCAGTTCTTC. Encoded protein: CASSIDRDSYNEQFF.

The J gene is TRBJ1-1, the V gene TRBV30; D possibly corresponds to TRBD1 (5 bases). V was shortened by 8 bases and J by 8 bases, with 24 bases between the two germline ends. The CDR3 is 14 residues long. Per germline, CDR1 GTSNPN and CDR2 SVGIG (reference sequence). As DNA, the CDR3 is TGTGCCCGGGGGGGACTTCCCTTTACCATGGAAGCTTTCTTT. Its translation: CARGGLPFTMEAFF. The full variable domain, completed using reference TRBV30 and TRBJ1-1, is SQTIHQWPATLVQPVGSPLSLECTVEGTSNPNLYWYRQAAGRGLQLLFYSVGIGQISSEVPQNLSASRPQDRQFILSSKKLLLSDSGFYLCARGGLPFTMEAFFGQGTRLTVV.

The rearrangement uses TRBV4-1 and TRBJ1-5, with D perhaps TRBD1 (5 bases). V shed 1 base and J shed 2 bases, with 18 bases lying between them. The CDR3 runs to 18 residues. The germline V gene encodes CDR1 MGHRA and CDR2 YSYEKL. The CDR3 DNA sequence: TGCGCCAGCAGCCAAGTCTTTCCCAGGGCAAGGGGCAATCAGCCCCAGCATTTT. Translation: CASSQVFPRARGNQPQHF.